This T cell receptor beta chain derives from a study of human T cells and chemical hapten exposure. Across the whole study: Sensitizing treatment utilized 2% DPC over a roughly 2 cm by roughly 2 cm portion of upper inner arm skin.

A few counts support this clonotype. Its target is not known. Per the germline V gene, CDR1 is SGHDN and CDR2 is FVKESK. Unmatched junction bases numbered 5, after V lost 4 bases and J lost 6 bases. This CDR3 is 14 amino acids long. Broader study findings: The formation of large CDR3 similarity clusters by expanded TCRs significantly exceeded that of controls.

Original handling: Ranging from about 20,000 to 700,000, TCR counts per sample had a median value of around 92,000. TCRdb re-called the RACE reads with MiXCR, one entry per CDR3 protein. The V and J calls and clone size are TCRdb's, not the authors'. The profile shows about 120,000 distinct CDR3 sequences, roughly an eighth of them singletons. Described time point: patch test 1, 2 weeks after DPC sensitization. As to treatment: therapeutic diphenylcyclopropenone sensitization with weekly scalp DPC. Here the sequenced sample was whole blood, taken in connection with sensitization to the hapten diphenylcyclopropenone (DPC). The V gene is TRBV14, the J gene TRBJ2-3, with 9 bases lining up with TRBD1. This TCR was recovered from a young man with alopecia areata. Some clones in this sample may be carry-over from other donors' samples. The DNA for the CDR3 is TGTGCCAGCAGCCCGGGACAGGGTCCCGATACGCAGTATTTT. Its translation is CASSPGQGPDTQYF.